A single sample is the source of the 24 T cell receptor beta chains below, sequenced in a study of control samples from healthy donors and cancer patients. Method: immunoSEQ multiplex PCR; TCRdb's copy keeps in-frame clones and lacks some. The sample shows 57,000 or so clones, 85% to 90% of them seen only once. The sample was PBMCs. The receptors stem from a man aged 60-69 years with colorectal cancer.

The chain joins TRBV30 to TRBJ2-7, with D perhaps matching TRBD2 (5 bases). CDR3 length: 14 residues. Deletions cut 0 bases from V and 5 bases from J, with 14 bases between. Germline values: CDR1 GTSNPN, CDR2 SVGIG (reference sequence). The chain's CDR3 is CAWSVQGSIDEQYF. The DNA for the CDR3 is TGTGCCTGGAGTGTACAAGGGAGTATCGACGAGCAGTACTTC.

This clone was counted only a few times. V and J are TRBV30 and TRBJ1-6, with 7 bases identical to TRBD1. Trimming at V came to 2 bases and at J to 12 bases, leaving 7 bases not matched to a gene. This CDR3 has 13 residues. CDR1 GTSNPN and CDR2 SVGIG come from the germline V gene (reference sequence). The CDR3 loop is CAWSTGTVLPLHF. Written as DNA, the CDR3 is TGTGCCTGGAGTACGGGGACAGTGCTACCCCTCCACTTT.

The chain recombines TRBV2 with TRBJ1-4; a possible D gene is TRBD1 (5 bases). Between the trimmed V and J ends, which lost 8 bases and 4 bases, there was a span of 8 bases. CDR1 is SNHLY and CDR2 is FYNNEI in the germline V gene. The CDR3 has 12 amino acids. CDR3 loop: CASGTGNEKLFF. DNA for the CDR3: TGTGCCAGCGGGACGGGTAATGAAAAACTGTTTTTT.

The chain recombines TRBV9 with TRBJ2-6, with D perhaps TRBD2 (5 bases). Trimming cost V 0 bases and J 3 bases, with 7 bases left between them. The CDR3 length is 15 residues. The germline V gene encodes CDR1 SGDLS and CDR2 YYNGEE. The CDR3 here is CASSVGGNGANVLTF. CDR3 in DNA: TGTGCCAGCAGCGTAGGAGGGAATGGGGCCAACGTCCTGACTTTC.

This CDR3 is CASSSLMTSGELGELFF. In nucleotides, the CDR3 is TGTGCCAGCAGCTCCCTTATGACTAGCGGGGAACTCGGGGAGCTGTTTTTT. The chain couples TRBV5-6 to TRBJ2-2, with 11 positions matching TRBD2. V lost 3 bases, J lost 7 bases, and 11 bases stayed unmatched. Germline CDR1 reads SGHDT; CDR2 reads YYEEEE. This CDR3 has 17 residues.

This clone showed up just once. J is TRBJ2-7 and V is TRBV5-4; no clear D gene. From germline, CDR1 is SGHNT and CDR2 YYREEE (reference sequence). The CDR3 has 12 amino acids. Trimming shortened V by 4 bases and J by 2 bases, and 7 bases separated the two germline ends. CDR3 DNA: TGTGCCAGCAGCCGGAACACCTACGAGCAGTACTTC. This encodes CASSRNTYEQYF.

This clone has a single count. The rearrangement joins TRBV6-2 or TRBV6-3 to TRBJ2-1, with no clear D. The CDR3 has 11 amino acids. From germline, CDR1 is MNHEY and CDR2 SVGEGT. The ends were cut back, 5 bases at V and 10 bases at J, with 9 bases in the middle. CDR3 residues: CASSRSREQFF. The CDR3 nucleotides read TGTGCCAGCAGTCGGAGTAGGGAGCAGTTCTTC.

J is TRBJ1-2 and V is TRBV9; TRBD1 agrees at 7 bases. CDR1 is SGDLS and CDR2 is YYNGEE in the germline V gene. There are 14 residues in the CDR3. Trimming removed 0 bases from V and 7 bases from J; junction bases left unmatched: 6. CDR3 bases: TGTGCCAGCAGCGTAGATGGAGGGGGCCTTGGCTACACCTTC. Protein: CASSVDGGGLGYTF.

The CDR3 DNA follows: TGTGCCAGTGGATTACAGGGTACTGGAAACACCATATATTTT. The encoded protein is CASGLQGTGNTIYF. The V gene is TRBV6-5, the J gene TRBJ1-3, with a weak D call TRBD1 (6 bases). The CDR3 sequence is 14 residues long. The germline CDR1 and CDR2 sequences are MNHEY and SVGAGI. V was shortened by 9 bases and J by 2 bases, with 14 bases between the two germline ends.

The genes are TRBV3-1 (or the pseudogene TRBV3-2) and TRBJ1-5, with 10 bases identical to TRBD1. CDR1 is LGHDT, CDR2 YNNKEL, per germline (reference sequence). The junction had 2 bases not matched to a gene; V was cut back by 4 bases and J by 5 bases. The CDR3 is 14 residues long. CDR3: CASSPGTGDQPQHF. DNA of the CDR3: TGTGCCAGCAGCCCCGGGACAGGGGATCAGCCCCAGCATTTT.

J is TRBJ1-1 and V is TRBV2, with no clear D. Germline loops: CDR1 SNHLY, CDR2 FYNNEI. V lost 6 bases, J lost 1 base, and 9 bases lay in between. The CDR3 is made up of 13 amino acids. As DNA, the CDR3 is TGTGCCAGCAGACTGGAAAAGAACACTGAAGCTTTCTTT. Amino acid sequence: CASRLEKNTEAFF.

The chain recombines TRBV4-2 with TRBJ2-1; 7 nucleotides agree with TRBD2. This CDR3 contains 16 residues. CDR1 LGHNA and CDR2 YNFKEQ come from the germline V gene. V lost 2 bases, J lost 3 bases, and 7 bases stayed unmatched. CDR3 DNA sequence: TGTGCCAGCAGCCAATCGGCGGGGGAAAGCTACAATGAGCAGTTCTTC. Amino acid sequence: CASSQSAGESYNEQFF.

The V and J genes are TRBV4-1 and TRBJ2-1; 10 bases are a match to TRBD1. Germline V gene data show CDR1 as MGHRA and CDR2 as YSYEKL. The J segment lost 2 bases and the V segment lost 3 bases, leaving 1 base of the junction unmatched. The CDR3 has 15 residues. The CDR3 region has the DNA TGCGCCAGCAGCCATGGACAGGGGGCCTACAATGAGCAGTTCTTC. Its translation: CASSHGQGAYNEQFF.

The chain recombines TRBV7-4 with TRBJ2-1, with 9 bases that match TRBD1. Germline V gene sequence: CDR1 SGHVT, CDR2 SQSDAQ. This CDR3 spans 15 amino acids. Trimming cost V 6 bases and J 12 bases; bases outside gene matches: 15. CDR3 region: CASSYPKGTGLGQFF. Here the CDR3 DNA reads TGTGCCAGCAGTTACCCTAAAGGGACAGGGTTGGGGCAGTTCTTC.

The chain employs TRBV10-1 and TRBJ1-2; D is unclear. Germline-derived CDR1 and CDR2 are WNHNN and SYGVQD (reference sequence). Trimming took 2 bases from V and 3 from J, leaving 7 bases between them. CDR3 size: 13 residues. CDR3 nucleotides: TGCGCCAGCAGTGAGCGGCAGGACTATGGCTACACCTTC. Its protein product is CASSERQDYGYTF.

This clone was detected once. This rearrangement joins TRBV2 to TRBJ2-3; the match to TRBD2 covers 14 bases. Germline lookup yields CDR1 SNHLY and CDR2 FYNNEI. The trim removed 1 base at V and 2 bases at J, leaving 5 bases unmatched. The CDR3 length is 18 residues. This CDR3 reads CASSEGRLAGGLTDTQYF. The CDR3 coding sequence is TGTGCCAGCAGTGAAGGGCGACTAGCGGGGGGGCTCACAGATACGCAGTATTTT.

The chain is built from TRBV6-2 or TRBV6-3 and TRBJ1-2; D gene unclear. The CDR3 sequence is 13 residues long. The germline gives CDR1 MNHEY, CDR2 SVGEGT. V lost 5 bases and J 8 bases, leaving 15 bases between the germline ends. CDR3 in amino acids: CASSLKVVQGYTF. CDR3 coding DNA: TGTGCCAGCAGTCTAAAGGTGGTTCAGGGCTACACCTTC.

This chain links TRBV3-1 (or the pseudogene TRBV3-2) with TRBJ2-1; the match to TRBD2 covers 10 bases. The germline V gene has CDR1 LGHDT and CDR2 YNNKEL (reference sequence). This CDR3 is 15 amino acids long. V lost 4 bases, J lost 9 bases, and 9 bases stayed unmatched. The CDR3 is CASSRAGGPMGEQFF. The CDR3 DNA sequence: TGTGCCAGCAGCCGAGCGGGGGGGCCAATGGGTGAGCAGTTCTTC.

V usage is TRBV28 and J usage is TRBJ2-7; D not resolved. Germline assignment: CDR1 MDHEN and CDR2 SYDVKM. V shed 2 bases and J shed 1 base, with 6 bases lying between them. This CDR3 contains 13 residues. For the CDR3, the DNA is TGTGCCAGCAGTTTACTAGAATCCTACGAGCAGTACTTC. Translated, it gives CASSLLESYEQYF.

This clone was detected only once. This chain connects TRBV28 to TRBJ2-5; 8 bases match TRBD2. V gave up 5 bases and J gave up 3 bases; unmatched junction bases: 26. This CDR3 comprises 21 residues. Germline assignment: CDR1 MDHEN and CDR2 SYDVKM. CDR3 in DNA: TGTGCCAGCAGTCCATCACGTGGAAGCGGGGGCGGGGCATCGGCCAAAGAGACCCAGTACTTC. Protein: CASSPSRGSGGGASAKETQYF.

The gene calls are TRBV18 and TRBJ2-1; 12 nucleotides align to TRBD2. The V gene's germline CDR1 is KGHSH and CDR2 LQKENI. Germline trimming cut 5 bases from V and 3 bases from J; bases unmatched to any gene: 8. The CDR3 spans 17 residues. CDR3 DNA sequence: TGTGCCAGCTCATCTCTAGCGGGGGGGGCCGGCTACAATGAGCAGTTCTTC. Protein product: CASSSLAGGAGYNEQFF.

This chain joins TRBV6-5 and TRBJ1-5, with D unresolved. Germline V gene data show CDR1 as MNHEY and CDR2 as SVGAGI. This CDR3 spans 16 amino acids. Trimming left V 4 bases short and J 4 bases short, with 17 bases between. The CDR3 sequence is CASSSQVARLNQPQHF. In DNA, the CDR3 is TGTGCCAGCAGTTCCCAGGTGGCCAGGTTAAATCAGCCCCAGCATTTT.

The chain has TRBV6-1 and TRBJ2-3; 8 nucleotides line up with TRBD2. The V gene's germline CDR1 is MNHNS and CDR2 SASEGT. The length of the CDR3 is 16 residues. The ends lost 1 base at V and 4 bases at J; junction bases unmatched: 7. This chain's CDR3 is CASSEVPGGPADTQYF. As DNA, the CDR3 is TGTGCCAGCAGTGAAGTCCCGGGGGGGCCAGCAGATACGCAGTATTTT.

This rearrangement joins TRBV2 to TRBJ2-1; 8 bases agree with TRBD2. CDR3 length: 15 amino acids. The germline CDR1 and CDR2 sequences are SNHLY and FYNNEI. J lost 10 bases, V lost 7 bases, and 15 bases had no gene match. CDR3 region: CASTRGLVIPGEQFF. CDR3 in DNA: TGTGCCAGCACCCGGGGACTAGTGATTCCCGGGGAGCAGTTCTTC.